This T cell receptor (beta chain) was recorded in a study of CD8 T cells in ankylosing spondylitis. Germline CDR1 SGHRS, CDR2 YFSETQ. Trimming cost V 0 bases and J 8 bases, with 17 bases left between them. The CDR3 loop spans 16 amino acids. A word on this clonotype: Antigen specificity is unknown.

TCRdb fed the 5' RACE reads into MiXCR, producing one record per CDR3 protein. The sample includes around 150,000 distinct CDR3 sequences, 18% seen only once; the top ten take about 8.2%. Broader study findings: CD8+ by phenotype, disease-linked clones were relatively rare in peripheral blood.

The chain employs TRBV5-1 and TRBJ1-4; D perhaps matches TRBD1 (5 bases). This receptor was obtained from a male donor with ankylosing spondylitis or in good health (not recorded which). Sequencing was done on a sample of blood, either unsorted or a sorted T cell fraction (not recorded which). CDR3 sequence (DNA): TGCGCCAGCAGCTTGGCCGGTGGGACTGGGTCCGAAAAACTGTTTTTT. Its translation is CASSLAGGTGSEKLFF.